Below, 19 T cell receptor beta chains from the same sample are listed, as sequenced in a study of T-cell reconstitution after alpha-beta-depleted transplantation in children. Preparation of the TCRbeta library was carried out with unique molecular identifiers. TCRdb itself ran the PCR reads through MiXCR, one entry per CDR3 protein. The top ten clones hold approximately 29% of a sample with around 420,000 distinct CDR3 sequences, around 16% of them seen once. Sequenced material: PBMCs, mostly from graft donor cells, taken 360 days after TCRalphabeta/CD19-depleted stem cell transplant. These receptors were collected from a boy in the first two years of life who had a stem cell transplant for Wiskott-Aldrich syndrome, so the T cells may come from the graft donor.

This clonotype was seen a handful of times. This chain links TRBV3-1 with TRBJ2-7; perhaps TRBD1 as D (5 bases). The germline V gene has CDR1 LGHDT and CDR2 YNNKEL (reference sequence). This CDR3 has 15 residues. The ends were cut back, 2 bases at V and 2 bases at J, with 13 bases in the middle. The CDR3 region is CASSQWGAGTYEQYF. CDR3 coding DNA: TGTGCCAGCAGCCAATGGGGCGCAGGGACCTACGAGCAGTACTTC.

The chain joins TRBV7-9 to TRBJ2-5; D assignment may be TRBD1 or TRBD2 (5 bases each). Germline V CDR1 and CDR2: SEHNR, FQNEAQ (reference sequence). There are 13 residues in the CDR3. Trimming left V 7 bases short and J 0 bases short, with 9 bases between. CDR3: CASTEGYQETQYF. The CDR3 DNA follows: TGTGCCAGCACTGAGGGGTACCAAGAGACCCAGTACTTC. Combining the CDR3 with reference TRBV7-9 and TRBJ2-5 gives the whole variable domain DTGVSQNPRHKITKRGQNVTFRCDPISEHNRLYWYRQTLGQGPEFLTYFQNEAQLEKSRLLSDRFSAERPKGSFSTLEIQRTEQGDSAMYLCASTEGYQETQYFGPGTRLLVL.

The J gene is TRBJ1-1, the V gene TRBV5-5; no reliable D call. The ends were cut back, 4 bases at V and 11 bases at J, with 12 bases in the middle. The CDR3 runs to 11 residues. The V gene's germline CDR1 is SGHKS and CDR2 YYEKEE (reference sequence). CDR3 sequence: CASSINREAFF. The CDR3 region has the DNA TGTGCCAGCAGCATTAACCGGGAGGCTTTCTTT.

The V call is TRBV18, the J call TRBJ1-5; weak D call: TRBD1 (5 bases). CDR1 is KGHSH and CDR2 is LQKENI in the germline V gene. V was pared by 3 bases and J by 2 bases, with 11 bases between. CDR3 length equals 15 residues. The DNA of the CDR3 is TGTGCCAGCTCACCCTTAGGGGCAGGCAATCAGCCCCAGCATTTT. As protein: CASSPLGAGNQPQHF.

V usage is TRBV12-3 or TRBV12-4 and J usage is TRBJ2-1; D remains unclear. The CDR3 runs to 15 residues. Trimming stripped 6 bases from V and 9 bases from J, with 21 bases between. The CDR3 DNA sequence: TGTGCCAGCAGCTCGGACCCTTTCCACCTGCCTGAGCAGTTCTTC. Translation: CASSSDPFHLPEQFF.

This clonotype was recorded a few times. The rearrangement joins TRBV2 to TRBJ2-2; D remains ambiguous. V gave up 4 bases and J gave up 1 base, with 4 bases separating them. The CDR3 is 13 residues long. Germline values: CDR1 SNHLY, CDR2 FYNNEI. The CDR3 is CASSVENTGELFF. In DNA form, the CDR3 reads TGTGCCAGCAGTGTCGAGAACACCGGGGAGCTGTTTTTT.

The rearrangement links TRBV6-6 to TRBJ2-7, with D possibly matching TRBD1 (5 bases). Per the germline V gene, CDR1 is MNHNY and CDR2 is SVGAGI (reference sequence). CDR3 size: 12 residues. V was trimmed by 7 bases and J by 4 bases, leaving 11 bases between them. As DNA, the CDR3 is TGTGCCAGCAACAGGAAGGGGTACGAGCAGTACTTC. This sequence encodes CASNRKGYEQYF.

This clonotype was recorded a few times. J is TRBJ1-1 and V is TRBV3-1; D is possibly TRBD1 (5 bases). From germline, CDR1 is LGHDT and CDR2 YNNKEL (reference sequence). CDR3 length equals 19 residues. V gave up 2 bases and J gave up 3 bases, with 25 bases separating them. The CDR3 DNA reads TGTGCCAGCAGCCAAAAATGGGGAAGAGAACAGGCGTCGGACACTGAAGCTTTCTTT. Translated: CASSQKWGREQASDTEAFF. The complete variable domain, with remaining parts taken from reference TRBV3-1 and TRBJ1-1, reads DTAVSQTPKYLVTQMGNDKSIKCEQNLGHDTMYWYKQDSKKFLKIMFSYNNKELIINETVPNRFSPKSPDKAHLNLHINSLELGDSAVYFCASSQKWGREQASDTEAFFGQGTRLTVV.

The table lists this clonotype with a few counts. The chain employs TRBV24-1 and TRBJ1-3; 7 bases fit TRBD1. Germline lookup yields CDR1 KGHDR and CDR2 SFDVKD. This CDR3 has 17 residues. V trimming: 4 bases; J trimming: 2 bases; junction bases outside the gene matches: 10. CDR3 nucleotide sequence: TGTGCCACCAGTGAGGCCCCCGCACAGGGGACTGGAAACACCATATATTTT. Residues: CATSEAPAQGTGNTIYF.

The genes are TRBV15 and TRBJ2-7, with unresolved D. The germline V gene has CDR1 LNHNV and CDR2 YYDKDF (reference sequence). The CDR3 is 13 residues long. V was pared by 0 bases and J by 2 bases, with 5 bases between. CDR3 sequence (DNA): TGTGCCACCAGCAGAGACCCTCCCTACGAGCAGTACTTC. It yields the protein CATSRDPPYEQYF.

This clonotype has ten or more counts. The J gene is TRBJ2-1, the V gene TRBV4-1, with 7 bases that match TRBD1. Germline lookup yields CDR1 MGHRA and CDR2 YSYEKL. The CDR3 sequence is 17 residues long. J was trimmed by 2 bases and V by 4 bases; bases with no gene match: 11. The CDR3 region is CASSRAFGTATYNEQFF. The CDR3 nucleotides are TGCGCCAGCAGCCGTGCCTTCGGGACAGCCACCTACAATGAGCAGTTCTTC.

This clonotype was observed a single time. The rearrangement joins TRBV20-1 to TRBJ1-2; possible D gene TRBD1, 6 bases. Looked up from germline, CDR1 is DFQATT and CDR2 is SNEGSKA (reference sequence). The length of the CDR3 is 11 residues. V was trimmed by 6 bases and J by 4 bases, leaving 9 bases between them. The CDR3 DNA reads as TGCAGTGCGAACAGGGTCTATGGCTACACCTTC. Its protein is CSANRVYGYTF.

The chain's CDR3 is CASSSSGSSDTQYF. The CDR3 DNA follows: TGTGCCAGCAGCTCTAGCGGGAGCTCAGATACGCAGTATTTT. The J gene is TRBJ2-3, the V gene TRBV7-9, with 10 bases aligning to TRBD2. From germline, CDR1 is SEHNR and CDR2 FQNEAQ (reference sequence). Trimming took 4 bases from V and 4 from J; bases not matched to a gene: 2. CDR3 size: 14 residues.

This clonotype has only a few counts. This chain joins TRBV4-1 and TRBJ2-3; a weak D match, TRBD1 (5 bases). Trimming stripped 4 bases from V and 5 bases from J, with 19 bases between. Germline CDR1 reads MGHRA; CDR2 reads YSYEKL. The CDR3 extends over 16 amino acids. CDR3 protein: CASSLAHQRRGDTQYF. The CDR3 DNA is TGCGCCAGCAGCCTAGCCCACCAACGAAGGGGAGATACGCAGTATTTT.

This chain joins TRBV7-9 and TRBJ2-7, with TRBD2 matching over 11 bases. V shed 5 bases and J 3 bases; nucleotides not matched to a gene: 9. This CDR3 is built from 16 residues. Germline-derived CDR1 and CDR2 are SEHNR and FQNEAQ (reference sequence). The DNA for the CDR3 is TGTGCCAGCAGCACAACTAGCGGGAGTCTCCTCTACGAGCAGTACTTC. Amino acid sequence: CASSTTSGSLLYEQYF.

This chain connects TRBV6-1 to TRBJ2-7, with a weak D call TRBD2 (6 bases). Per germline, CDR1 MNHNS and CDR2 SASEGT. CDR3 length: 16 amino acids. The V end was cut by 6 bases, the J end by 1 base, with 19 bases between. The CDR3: CASSPETGTFSYEQYF. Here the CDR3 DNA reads TGTGCCAGCAGCCCAGAAACCGGGACTTTTTCCTACGAGCAGTACTTC.

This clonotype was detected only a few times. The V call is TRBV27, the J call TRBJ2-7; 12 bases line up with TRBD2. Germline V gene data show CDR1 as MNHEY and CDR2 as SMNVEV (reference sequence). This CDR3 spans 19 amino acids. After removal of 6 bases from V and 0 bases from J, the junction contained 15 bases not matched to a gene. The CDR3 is CASRPFGLAGHGSSYEQYF. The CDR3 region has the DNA TGTGCCAGCAGACCCTTCGGACTAGCGGGACATGGGAGCTCCTACGAGCAGTACTTC.

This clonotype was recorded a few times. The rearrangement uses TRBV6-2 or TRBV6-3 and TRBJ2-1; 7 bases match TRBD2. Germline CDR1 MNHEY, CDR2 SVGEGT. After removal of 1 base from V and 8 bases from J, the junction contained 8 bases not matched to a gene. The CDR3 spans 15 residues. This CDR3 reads CASSYFAGVRDEQFF. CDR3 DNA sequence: TGTGCCAGCAGTTACTTTGCGGGAGTGAGGGATGAGCAGTTCTTC.

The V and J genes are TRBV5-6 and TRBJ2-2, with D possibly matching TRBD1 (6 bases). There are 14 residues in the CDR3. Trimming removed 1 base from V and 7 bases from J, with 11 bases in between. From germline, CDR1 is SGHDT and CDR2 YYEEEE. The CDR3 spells CASSLLGHFGELFF. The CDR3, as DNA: TGTGCCAGCAGCTTGTTGGGACACTTCGGGGAGCTGTTTTTT.